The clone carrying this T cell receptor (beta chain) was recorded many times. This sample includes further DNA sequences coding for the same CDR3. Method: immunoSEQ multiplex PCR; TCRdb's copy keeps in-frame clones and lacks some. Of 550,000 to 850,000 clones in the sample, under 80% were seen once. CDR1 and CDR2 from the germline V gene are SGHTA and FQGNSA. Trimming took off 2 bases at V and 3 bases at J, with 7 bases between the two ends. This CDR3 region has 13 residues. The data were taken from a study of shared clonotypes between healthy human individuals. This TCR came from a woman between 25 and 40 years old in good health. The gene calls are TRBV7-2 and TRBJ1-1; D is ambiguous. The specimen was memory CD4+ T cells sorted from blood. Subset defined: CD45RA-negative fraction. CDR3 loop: CASSLQRDTEAFF. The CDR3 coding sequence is TGTGCCAGCAGCTTACAGAGAGACACTGAAGCTTTCTTT.